This T cell receptor beta chain was sequenced for a study of early T cells in non-severe SARS-CoV-2 infection. Across the whole study: Whole-blood bulk RNA, unsorted, was sequenced, and chains were unpaired. Findings and limits, study-wide: The study's VDJdb matching favored anti-spike CD8 responses and missed private and CD4 specificities.

This CDR3 comprises 15 residues. The V gene's germline CDR1 is KGHSH and CDR2 LQKENI. With 2 bases removed from V and 0 bases from J, the gap between germline ends came to 11 bases. Of note for this clonotype: Its antigen is as yet unknown.

Unique molecular identifiers tagged individual cDNA molecules. TCRdb processed the 5' RACE reads anew with MiXCR; each CDR3 protein has one entry. The repertoire includes 30,000 to 35,000 distinct CDR3 sequences, over 6% of them detected once, and about an eighth sits in the top ten. This clonotype was obtained from an adult who was a healthcare worker with PCR-confirmed SARS-CoV-2 infection or an uninfected control (not recorded which). Source: whole blood, taken at baseline. This chain joins TRBV18 and TRBJ2-7, with D uncertain. This CDR3 reads CASSPSEVTSYEQYF. The CDR3 DNA is TGTGCCAGCTCACCATCCGAGGTCACCTCCTACGAGCAGTACTTC. Full variable domain (outside the CDR3, taken from reference TRBV18 and TRBJ2-7): NAGVMQNPRHLVRRRGQEARLRCSPMKGHSHVYWYRQLPEEGLKFMVYLQKENIIDESGMPKERFSAEFPKEGPSILRIQQVVRGDSAAYFCASSPSEVTSYEQYFGPGTRLTVT.